This T cell receptor (beta chain) comes out of a study of shared clonotypes between healthy human individuals (dated by TCRdb to between 2020 and 2021). Notes on the research overall: The cohort comprised a couple of women and a few men aged 18 to 49 years. Per donor, three plates each were used for CD4 naive and CD4 memory, two for CD8 naive, and one for CD8 memory. The study deeply sequenced blood TCR repertoires of five healthy adults to estimate repertoire size and the extent of clonotype sharing between individuals. To increase sequencing depth and limit assay-specific biases, different laboratories used diverse techniques to prepare libraries and sequence TCR repertoires. Leukapheresis yielded between about 0.94 and 9 billion PBMCs per donor.

Using the deep immunoSEQ assay, TCR CDR3 regions were amplified from genomic DNA by multiplex PCR. Extracted genomic DNA from each cell subset was distributed evenly across all wells of several immunoSEQ 96-well plates, and each plate was treated as a replicate. For sorted subsets, around 0.2 ug of genomic DNA, equivalent to around 31,000 T cell genomes, went into each replicate PCR. Purified libraries were measured with a Qubit 3.0 fluorometer, size-checked on a Bioanalyzer 2100, and measured again with the KAPA Library Quantification kit. Every immunoSEQ 96-well plate was sequenced on a dedicated single-read 150-cycle Illumina NextSeq 550 flow cell. The paper's processing steps were these. Because the immunoSEQ output held only junctional sequences and lacked quality scores, the filtering could not match the filtering applied to full-length reads. To assign V/J genes and CDR3, sequences were annotated using PyIR, a Python wrapper for IgBLAST v1.9, with IMGT germline references. Reads were removed for weak V/J assignments (E-value above 1e-6), missing CDR3, stop codons, out-of-frame junctions, or ambiguous translated residues. V3J clonotypes were defined by identical inferred V gene, J gene, and CDR3 amino acid sequence. Percentage overlap between repertoires was computed as shared unique clonotypes divided by the size of the smaller repertoire. Repertoire richness was assessed with RTK rarefaction, the Chao1 estimator, and Recon v2.1 estimates of unobserved clonotypes. Generation probabilities for all TCRbeta clonotypes obtained by the gDNA method from a few donors were computed using OLGA. TCRdb's version of the immuneACCESS table is confined to in-frame rearrangements and falls short of the full clone set. An unresolved V gene accounts for under half of the shortfall where checked; the remainder is of unknown origin. Clonal size and the V and J genes are those of that table, whereas D and trimming came from the DNA. The sample table shows around 940,000 clones, and roughly 72% are seen once. The ten most abundant clones make up approximately 1.5% of the sample.

The CDR3 numbers 14 residues from cysteine through phenylalanine. Only the CDR3 part of the read is kept: 42 bases, read in frame from the first base. V and J lose 0 bases and 0 bases, and a span of 5 bases separates them. The germline V gene supplies CDR1 SGDLS and CDR2 YYNGEE. The paper's findings and limits, for the study overall: Rarefaction of sorted-subset datasets indicated incomplete sequencing despite the large sequencing depth. Only blood was sampled, and tissue TCR repertoires likely differ from those in blood. Approximately 5% of naive CD4, roughly 3.5% of naive CD8, approximately 2.2% of memory CD4, and about 0.4% of memory CD8 clonotypes were shared across several donors. Based on pairwise subsampling, the degree of clonotype sharing among donors was expected to be affected by sequencing depth. Higher generation probabilities were observed for clonotypes shared by all four sorted-subset donors than for non-shared clonotypes. The small number of donors limited the genetic and exposure-history diversity represented. Larger estimated clonotype richness was generally found for naive subsets than for memory subsets.

With regard to this clone: Its antigen is currently not known. No much larger clone is present one base from it, and per-base qualities are unavailable.

Healthy HIV-negative adults with no recently reported acute infections or vaccinations were included as donors. Every donor was a Caucasian adult living in Nashville, Tennessee, USA. CD4+ T cells were enriched by magnetic negative selection; naive cells were then positively selected on CD45RA, and the negative fraction formed the memory subset. After blood collection by leukapheresis, PBMCs were isolated using Ficoll-Histopaque density gradient centrifugation and then cryopreserved in the vapor phase of liquid nitrogen. Analytical flow cytometry was used to check the purity and quantity of each magnetically sorted T cell population. Genomic DNA was isolated from each sorted fraction and quantified by UV absorbance on a Nanodrop 2000c.

The chain couples TRBV9 to TRBJ2-3; there is no confident call for the D gene. Sequencing was done on a sample of memory CD4+ T cells sorted from blood. Sample cell subset or site, as interpreted from the label and publication: CD45RA-negative fraction. The origin of this receptor is a man aged 18-30 years in good health. CDR3 sequence: CASSVDISTDTQYF. The DNA is as follows: TGTGCCAGCAGCGTAGACATTAGCACAGATACGCAGTATTTT.